The TCR beta chain described here comes from a study of Tregs in tolerant kidney transplant recipients. The study, taken as a whole, reports: The small number of patients limits these findings pending further validation.

Only in-frame clones appear in the TCRdb table, and some are missing; sequencing was by immunoSEQ multiplex PCR. The repertoire includes tens of thousands of clones, about 90% of them detected once, and approximately 3.9% sits in the top ten. Germline CDR1 reads SGHRS; CDR2 reads YFSETQ. The CDR3 spans 15 residues. Recipients received nonmyeloablative bone marrow transplants from related graft donors, with transient mixed chimerism. Unstimulated regulatory T cells (CD4+CD25+CD127-), CD4+CD25- non-regulatory cells, CD4 and CD8 cells were FACS-sorted from thawed PBMCs. As concerns this clone: Antigen: not known. Germline is not matched at one junction end, which may reflect a read error.

The chain has TRBV5-1 and TRBJ2-4; D may be TRBD1 (6 bases). The end of the DNA fits TRBJ2-5 better, so the J call may be wrong. The material was CD4+ T cells from blood (PBMCs), obtained 6 months after the transplant. The source is a human patient who received a combined kidney and bone marrow transplant. T cells may partly derive from the graft donor. The CDR3 DNA reads TGCGCCAGCAGCTTGGAACCCCGGGGACAAGGGACCCAGTACTTC. Amino acids: CASSLEPRGQGTQYF.